This record concerns one TCR beta chain sequence. This entry belongs to a study of T cells in Graves' hyperthyroidism and ophthalmopathy. Study at large: Peripheral blood was collected at initial diagnosis, before any treatment.

From RNA transcripts, TCR beta CDR3 regions were amplified. A first-round RT-PCR of the TCR CDR3 used the HTBI primer set. A single record per CDR3 protein comes from TCRdb applying MiXCR to the multiplex PCR reads. The table lists roughly 380,000 distinct CDR3 sequences, approximately 13% of them singletons. V was cut by 6 bases and J by 5 bases, with 5 bases left in between. This CDR3 region has 11 residues. CDR1 is LGHNT, CDR2 FRNRAP, per germline. 10 ml of fresh peripheral blood supplied the PBMCs. The TCR originated in a woman between 18 and 30 years old with Graves' hyperthyroidism. The chain uses TRBV12-5 and TRBJ2-1; D remains unclear. The specimen was blood. The CDR3 is CASGVDNEQFF. CDR3 DNA: TGTGCTAGTGGAGTAGACAATGAGCAGTTCTTC.